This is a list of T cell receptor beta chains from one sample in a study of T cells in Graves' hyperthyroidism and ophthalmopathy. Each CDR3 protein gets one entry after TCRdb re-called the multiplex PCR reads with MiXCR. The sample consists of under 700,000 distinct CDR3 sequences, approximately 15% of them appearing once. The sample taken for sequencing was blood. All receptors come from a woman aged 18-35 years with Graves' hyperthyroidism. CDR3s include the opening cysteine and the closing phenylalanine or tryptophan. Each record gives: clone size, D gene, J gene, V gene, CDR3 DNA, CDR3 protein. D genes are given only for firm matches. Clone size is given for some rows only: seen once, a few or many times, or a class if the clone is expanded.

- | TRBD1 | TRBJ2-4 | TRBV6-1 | TGTGCCAGCAGTGAGGAACCTTGGGACAGTCAGTACTTC | CASSEEPWDSQYF
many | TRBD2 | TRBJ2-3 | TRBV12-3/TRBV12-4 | TGTGCCAGCAGACTCCGACTAGCGGGGATAGATACGCAGTATTTT | CASRLRLAGIDTQYF
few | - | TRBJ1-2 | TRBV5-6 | TGTGCCAGCAGCCCGGATTTTCAGGGCGAGTATGGCTACACCTTC | CASSPDFQGEYGYTF
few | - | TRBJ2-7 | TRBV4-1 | TGCGCCAGCAGCCACCGGGACGACGGCGGCAACGAGCAGTACTTC | CASSHRDDGGNEQYF
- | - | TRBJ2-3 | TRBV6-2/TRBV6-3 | TGTGCCAGCAGTTACGGCCACAGCACAGATACGCAGTATTTT | CASSYGHSTDTQYF
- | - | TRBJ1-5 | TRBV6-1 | TGTGCCAGCAGTGAAAGCACCAGGGTGGGTCGGCCCCAGCATTTT | CASSESTRVGRPQHF
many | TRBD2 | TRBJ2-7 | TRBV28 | TGTGCCAGCAGGACTATATGGCTAGCGGGAGTTTACGAGCAGTACTTC | CASRTIWLAGVYEQYF
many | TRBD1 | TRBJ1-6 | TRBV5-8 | TGTGCCAGCAGTTTCGCGGACAGGATGGATTCACCCCTCCACTTT | CASSFADRMDSPLHF
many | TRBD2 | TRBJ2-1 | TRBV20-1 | TGCAGTGCTAGACCGATGGGGGGGGGTCGGGGGTACAATGAGCAGTTCTTC | CSARPMGGGRGYNEQFF
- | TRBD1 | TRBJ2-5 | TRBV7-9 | TGTGCCAGCAGCTTAAGGTCGTCGGGACAGGGGTTCGAAGAGACCCAGTACTTC | CASSLRSSGQGFEETQYF
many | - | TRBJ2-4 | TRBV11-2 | TGTGCCAGCAGCTTAGGCAAGGGGCGTAGGAACATTCAGTACTTC | CASSLGKGRRNIQYF
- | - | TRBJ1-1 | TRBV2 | TGTGCCAGCAGTGATTACGGGGATCTGAACACTGAAGCTTTCTTT | CASSDYGDLNTEAFF
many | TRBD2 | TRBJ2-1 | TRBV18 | TGTGCCAGCTCACCACGTAGGACTAGCGGGAGTGAGCAGTTCTTC | CASSPRRTSGSEQFF
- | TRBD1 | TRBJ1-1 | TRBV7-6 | TGTGCCAGCAGCTTAGCCCCGACGACAGGGAAATACACTGAAGCTTTCTTT | CASSLAPTTGKYTEAFF
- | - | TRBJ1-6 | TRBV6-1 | TGTGCCAGCACGGGGGGAAATTCACCCCTCCACTTT | CASTGGNSPLHF
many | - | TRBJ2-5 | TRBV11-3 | TGTGCCAGCAGCCATGACGTGGAGACCCAGTACTTC | CASSHDVETQYF
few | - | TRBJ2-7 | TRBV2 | TGTGCCAGCAGTGAAACTCGCACAGCCTACGAGCAGTACTTC | CASSETRTAYEQYF
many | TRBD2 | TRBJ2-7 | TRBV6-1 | TGTGCCAGCGGACCCTTAGGCGGGAGGGCCAAGTACGAGCAGTACTTC | CASGPLGGRAKYEQYF
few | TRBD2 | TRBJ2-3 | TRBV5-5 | TGTGCCAGCAGCGTCGGGACTAGCAGACCCACAGATACGCAGTATTTT | CASSVGTSRPTDTQYF
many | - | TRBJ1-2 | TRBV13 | TGTGCCAGCAGCTTTAACAGCGTCTATGGCTACACCTTC | CASSFNSVYGYTF
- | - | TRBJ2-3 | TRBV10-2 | TGCGCCAGCTTTAGGGCAGGGGGCACAGATACGCAGTATTTT | CASFRAGGTDTQYF
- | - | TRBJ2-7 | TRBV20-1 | TGCAGTGCTAGGGGATCCCGCTCCTACGAGCAGTACTTC | CSARGSRSYEQYF
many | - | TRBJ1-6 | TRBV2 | TGTGCCAGCAGTGAAGGGGGCGCTTATTCACCCCTCCACTTT | CASSEGGAYSPLHF
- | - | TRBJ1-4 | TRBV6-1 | TGTGCCAGCAGTGAATTTGCGGACAATGAAAAACTGTTTTTT | CASSEFADNEKLFF
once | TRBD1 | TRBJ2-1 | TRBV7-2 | TGTGCCAGCAGTAAAGGACAGGGGGCATATGAGCAGTTCTTC | CASSKGQGAYEQFF
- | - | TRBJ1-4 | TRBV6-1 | TGTGCCAGCAGTGAAGCTCCGGGTTGGTCAGTCGAAAAACTGTTTTTT | CASSEAPGWSVEKLFF
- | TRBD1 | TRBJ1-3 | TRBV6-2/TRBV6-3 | TGTGCCAGCAGCGCCCCGGGACAGGGGGCCGGCACCATATATTTT | CASSAPGQGAGTIYF
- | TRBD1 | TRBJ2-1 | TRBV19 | TGTGCCAGTAGTATCGACAGGGCGACAGGGGCTGAGCAGTTCTTC | CASSIDRATGAEQFF
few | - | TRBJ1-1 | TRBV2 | TGTGCCAGCAGTCCCACACGAAACACTGAAGCTTTCTTT | CASSPTRNTEAFF
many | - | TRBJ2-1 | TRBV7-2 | TGTGCCAGCAGCTTATCTCACGGGGATGAGCAGTTCTTC | CASSLSHGDEQFF
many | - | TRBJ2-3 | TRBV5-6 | TGTGCCAGCAGCTTGGAGCGTCTAGCTAGGGCAGATACGCAGTATTTT | CASSLERLARADTQYF
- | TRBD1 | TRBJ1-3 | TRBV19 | TGTGCCAGTAGTACCGCCCAGGGGGCGCGTGGAAACACCATATATTTT | CASSTAQGARGNTIYF
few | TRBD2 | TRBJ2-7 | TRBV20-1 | TGCAGTGCTGTACTCGGGGGGACCTTACAATACGAGCAGTACTTC | CSAVLGGTLQYEQYF
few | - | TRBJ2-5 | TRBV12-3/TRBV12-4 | TGTGCCAGCACTTGGGCCCTACGGGAGACCCAGTACTTC | CASTWALRETQYF
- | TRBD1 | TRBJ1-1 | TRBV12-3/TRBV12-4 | TGTGCCAGCAGTTCGGACAGGGGGCCTGCTGAAGCTTTCTTT | CASSSDRGPAEAFF